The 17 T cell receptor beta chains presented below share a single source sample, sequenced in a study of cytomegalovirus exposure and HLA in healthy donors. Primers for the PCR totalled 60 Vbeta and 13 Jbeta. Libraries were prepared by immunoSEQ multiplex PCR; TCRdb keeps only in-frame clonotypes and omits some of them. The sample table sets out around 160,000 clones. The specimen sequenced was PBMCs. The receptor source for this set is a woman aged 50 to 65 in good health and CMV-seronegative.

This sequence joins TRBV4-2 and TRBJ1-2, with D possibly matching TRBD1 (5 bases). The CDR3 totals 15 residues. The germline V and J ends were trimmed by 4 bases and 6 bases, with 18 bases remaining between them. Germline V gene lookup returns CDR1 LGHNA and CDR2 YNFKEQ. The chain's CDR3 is CASSPPGRVSDGYTF. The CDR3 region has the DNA TGTGCCAGCAGCCCGCCAGGCAGGGTAAGCGATGGCTACACCTTC.

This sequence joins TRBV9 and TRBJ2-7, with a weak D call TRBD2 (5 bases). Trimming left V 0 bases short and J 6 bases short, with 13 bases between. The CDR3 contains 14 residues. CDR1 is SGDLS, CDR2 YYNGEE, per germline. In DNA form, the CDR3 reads TGTGCCAGCAGCGTAGCTAGGGAGCCTCGCGAGCAGTACTTC. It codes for CASSVAREPREQYF.

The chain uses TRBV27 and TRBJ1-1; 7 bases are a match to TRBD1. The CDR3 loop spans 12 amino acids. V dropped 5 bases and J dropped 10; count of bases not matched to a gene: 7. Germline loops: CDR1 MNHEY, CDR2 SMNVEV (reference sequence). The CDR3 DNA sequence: TGTGCCAGCAGTCACCCAGGGGGTTCAGCTTTCTTT. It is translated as CASSHPGGSAFF.

The CDR3: CATSQPGRYGYTF. The CDR3 DNA reads TGTGCCACCTCTCAGCCAGGGAGGTATGGCTACACCTTC. The V call is TRBV10-3, the J call TRBJ1-2, with D perhaps matching TRBD1 (5 bases). V shed 10 bases and J shed 5 bases, with 17 bases lying between them. This CDR3 is built from 13 residues. Germline CDR1 is ENHRY and CDR2 is SYGVKD.

The CDR3 reads CASYRTSSSEQYF. CDR3 in DNA: TGTGCCAGCTATCGGACTAGCAGTAGCGAGCAGTACTTC. The J gene is TRBJ2-7, the V gene TRBV6-5; TRBD2 aligns across 8 bases. Germline values: CDR1 MNHEY, CDR2 SVGAGI. V lost 8 bases, J lost 6 bases, and 9 bases stayed unmatched. CDR3 size: 13 residues.

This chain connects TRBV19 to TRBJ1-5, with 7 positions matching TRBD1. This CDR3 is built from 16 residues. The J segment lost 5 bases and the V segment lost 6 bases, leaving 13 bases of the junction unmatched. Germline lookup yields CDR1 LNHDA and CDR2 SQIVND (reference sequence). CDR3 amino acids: CASRVWQGDRDQPQHF. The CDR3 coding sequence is TGTGCCAGTAGGGTGTGGCAGGGGGATCGGGATCAGCCCCAGCATTTT.

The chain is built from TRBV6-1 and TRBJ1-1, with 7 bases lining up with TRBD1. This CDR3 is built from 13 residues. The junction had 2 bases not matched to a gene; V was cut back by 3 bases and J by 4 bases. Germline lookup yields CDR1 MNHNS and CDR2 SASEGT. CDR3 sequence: CASSDGQATEAFF. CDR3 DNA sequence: TGTGCCAGCAGTGACGGACAGGCCACTGAAGCTTTCTTT.

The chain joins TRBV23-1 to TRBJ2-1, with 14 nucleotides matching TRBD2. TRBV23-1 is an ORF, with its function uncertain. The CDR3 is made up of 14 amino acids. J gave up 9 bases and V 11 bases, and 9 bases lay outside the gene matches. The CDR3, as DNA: TGCGCCGGACCAGGACTAGCGGGAGGAGGTGAGCAGTTCTTC. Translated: CAGPGLAGGGEQFF.

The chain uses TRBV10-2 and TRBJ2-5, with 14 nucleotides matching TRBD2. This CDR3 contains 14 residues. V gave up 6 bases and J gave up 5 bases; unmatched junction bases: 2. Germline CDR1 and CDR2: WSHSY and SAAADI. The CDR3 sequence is CASRGLAGEETQYF. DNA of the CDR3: TGCGCCAGCAGGGGACTAGCGGGAGAGGAGACCCAGTACTTC.

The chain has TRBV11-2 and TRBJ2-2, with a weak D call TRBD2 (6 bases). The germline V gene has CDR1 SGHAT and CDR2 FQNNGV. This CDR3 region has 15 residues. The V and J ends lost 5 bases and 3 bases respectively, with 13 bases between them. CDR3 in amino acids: CASSLRDWDTGELFF. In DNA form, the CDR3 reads TGTGCCAGCAGCCTCCGGGACTGGGACACCGGGGAGCTGTTTTTT.

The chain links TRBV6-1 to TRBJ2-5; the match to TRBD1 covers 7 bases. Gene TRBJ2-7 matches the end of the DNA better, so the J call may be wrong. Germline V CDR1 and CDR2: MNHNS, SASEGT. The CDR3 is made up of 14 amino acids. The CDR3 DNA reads TGTGCCAGCAGTGCGGACAGGTCCTTCTACGAGCAGTACTTC. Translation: CASSADRSFYEQYF.

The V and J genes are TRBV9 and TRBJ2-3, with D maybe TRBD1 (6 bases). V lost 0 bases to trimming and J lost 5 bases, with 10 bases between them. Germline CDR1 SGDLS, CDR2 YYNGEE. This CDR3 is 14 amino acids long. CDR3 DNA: TGTGCCAGCAGCGTAGGACAGGACCTAGATACGCAGTATTTT. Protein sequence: CASSVGQDLDTQYF.

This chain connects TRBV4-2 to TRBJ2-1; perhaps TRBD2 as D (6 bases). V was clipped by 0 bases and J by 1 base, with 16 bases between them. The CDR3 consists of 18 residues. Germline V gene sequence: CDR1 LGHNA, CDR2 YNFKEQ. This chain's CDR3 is CASSQELTRGYSYNEQFF. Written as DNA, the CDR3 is TGTGCCAGCAGCCAAGAATTGACGCGGGGATATTCCTACAATGAGCAGTTCTTC.

The CDR3 is CAWSPTGLGQPQHF. In DNA form, the CDR3 reads TGTGCCTGGAGCCCAACAGGGTTGGGCCAGCCCCAGCATTTT. The chain uses TRBV30 and TRBJ1-5; the D gene is possibly TRBD1 (6 bases). This CDR3 is built from 14 residues. Per the germline V gene, CDR1 is GTSNPN and CDR2 is SVGIG (reference sequence). Trimming took off 3 bases at V and 7 bases at J, with 16 bases between the two ends.

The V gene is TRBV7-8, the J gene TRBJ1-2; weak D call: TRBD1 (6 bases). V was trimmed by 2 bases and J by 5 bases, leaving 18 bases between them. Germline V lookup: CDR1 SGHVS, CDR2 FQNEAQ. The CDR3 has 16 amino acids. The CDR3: CASSLFRSARGYGYTF. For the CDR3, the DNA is TGTGCCAGCAGCTTATTTAGGTCGGCAAGGGGGTATGGCTACACCTTC.

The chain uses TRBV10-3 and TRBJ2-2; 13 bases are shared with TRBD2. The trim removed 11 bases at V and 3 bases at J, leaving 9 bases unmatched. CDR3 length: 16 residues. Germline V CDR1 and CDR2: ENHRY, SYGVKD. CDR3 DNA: TGTGCCCACGGCCTGACTAGCGGGAGGCACACCGGGGAGCTGTTTTTT. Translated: CAHGLTSGRHTGELFF.

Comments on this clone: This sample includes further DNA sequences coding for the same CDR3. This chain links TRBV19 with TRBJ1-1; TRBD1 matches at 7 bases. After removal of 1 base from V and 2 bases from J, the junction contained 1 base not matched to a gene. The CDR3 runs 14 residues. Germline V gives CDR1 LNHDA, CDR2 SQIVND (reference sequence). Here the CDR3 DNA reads TGTGCCAGTAGTATAGGACAGGGAAACACTGAAGCTTTCTTT. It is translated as CASSIGQGNTEAFF.